The TCR beta chain under discussion was sequenced for a study of Ad26.COV2.S vaccination and SARS-CoV-2 variants. The sample's treatment: about 20 received Ad26.COV2.S at low or high dose, single or two shots; 5 received placebo; per-sample allocation not given. Day 63 after the first injection of vaccine or placebo was the sampling time. Germline CDR1 is LGHNA and CDR2 is YNFKEQ. CDR3 size: 16 residues. V lost 0 bases, J lost 0 bases, and 3 bases stayed unmatched. Clones were read by immunoSEQ multiplex PCR, and TCRdb kept only the in-frame ones, dropping some. The sample records over 200,000 clones, roughly 90% being singletons.

The chain couples TRBV4-2 to TRBJ2-7, with TRBD2 identical over 9 bases. The origin of this receptor is a person aged 18 to 65 who received the Ad26.COV2.S COVID-19 vaccine or a placebo. Sequenced material: peripheral blood, taken in a trial of Ad26.COV2.S vaccine versus placebo. In DNA, the CDR3 is TGTGCCAGCAGCCAAGAACCTAGCGGGACCTCCTACGAGCAGTACTTC. It yields the protein CASSQEPSGTSYEQYF.